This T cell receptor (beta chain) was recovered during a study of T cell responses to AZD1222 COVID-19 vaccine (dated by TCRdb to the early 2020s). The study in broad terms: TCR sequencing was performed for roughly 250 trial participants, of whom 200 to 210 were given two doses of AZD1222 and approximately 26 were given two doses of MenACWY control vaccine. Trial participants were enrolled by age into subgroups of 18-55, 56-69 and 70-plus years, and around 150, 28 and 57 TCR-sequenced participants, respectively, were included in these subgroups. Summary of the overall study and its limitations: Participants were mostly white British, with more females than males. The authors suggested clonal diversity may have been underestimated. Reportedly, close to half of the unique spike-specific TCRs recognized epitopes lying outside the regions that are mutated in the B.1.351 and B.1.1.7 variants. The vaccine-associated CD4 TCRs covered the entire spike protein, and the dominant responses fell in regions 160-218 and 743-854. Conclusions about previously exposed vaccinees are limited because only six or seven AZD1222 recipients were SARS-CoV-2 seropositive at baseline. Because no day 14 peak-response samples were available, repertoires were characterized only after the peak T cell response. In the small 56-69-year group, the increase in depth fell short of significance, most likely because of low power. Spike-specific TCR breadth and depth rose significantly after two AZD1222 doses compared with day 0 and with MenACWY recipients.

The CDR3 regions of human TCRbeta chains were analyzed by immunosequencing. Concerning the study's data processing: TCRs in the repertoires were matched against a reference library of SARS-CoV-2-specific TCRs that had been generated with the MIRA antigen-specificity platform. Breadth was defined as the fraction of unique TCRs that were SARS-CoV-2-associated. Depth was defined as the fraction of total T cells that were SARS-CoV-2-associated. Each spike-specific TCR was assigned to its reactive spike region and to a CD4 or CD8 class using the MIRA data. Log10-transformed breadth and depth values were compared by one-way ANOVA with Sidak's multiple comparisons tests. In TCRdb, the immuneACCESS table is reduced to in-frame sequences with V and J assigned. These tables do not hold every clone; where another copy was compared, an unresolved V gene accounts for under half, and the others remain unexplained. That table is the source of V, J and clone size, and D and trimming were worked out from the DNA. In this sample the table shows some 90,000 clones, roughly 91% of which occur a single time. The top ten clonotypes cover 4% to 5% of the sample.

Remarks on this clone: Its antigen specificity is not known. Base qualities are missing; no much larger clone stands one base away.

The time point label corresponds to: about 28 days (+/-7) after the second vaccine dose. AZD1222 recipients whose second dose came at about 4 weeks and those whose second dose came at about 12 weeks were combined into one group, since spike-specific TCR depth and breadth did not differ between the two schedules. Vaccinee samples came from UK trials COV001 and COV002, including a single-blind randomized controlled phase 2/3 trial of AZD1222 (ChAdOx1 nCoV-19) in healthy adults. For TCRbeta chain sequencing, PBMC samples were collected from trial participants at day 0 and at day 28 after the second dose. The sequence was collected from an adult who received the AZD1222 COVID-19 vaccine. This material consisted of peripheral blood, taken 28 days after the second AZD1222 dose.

The CDR3 here reads CASSLWGSGELFF. The DNA sequence follows: TGTGCCAGCAGCCTATGGGGTTCCGGGGAGCTGTTTTTT. The chain is assembled from TRBV2 and TRBJ2-2; the D segment cannot be called with confidence. The CDR3 covers 13 residues, taking in both the cysteine and the phenylalanine. The only DNA kept is the CDR3, 39 bases in frame from the first base. The junction shows trimming of 6 bases on V and 6 bases on J, plus 11 bases between the germline ends. CDR1 and CDR2 (SNHLY, FYNNEI) derive from the germline V gene.